This T cell receptor beta chain was profiled in a study of blood T cell repertoires in COVID-19. Overall study: Acute and convalescent COVID-19 samples came from the United States, Italy and Spain.

Per the study methods: Amplification with reference gene primers provided the estimates of nucleated cell counts. Some clones are missing from TCRdb's copy, which holds only in-frame ones; the method was immunoSEQ multiplex PCR. Clonal size and the V and J genes are those of that table, whereas D and trimming came from the DNA. The sample includes about 270,000 clones, less than 85% of them seen just once. V was pared by 3 bases and J by 4 bases, with 4 bases of the junction left unmatched. Germline V lookup: CDR1 SGDLS, CDR2 YYNGEE. There are 14 residues in the CDR3. V is TRBV9 and J is TRBJ2-1; 7 bases map to TRBD1. The sequence was collected from a woman under 30 with acute or convalescent COVID-19. Material for sequencing was peripheral blood. Here the CDR3 reads CASSGDSLYNEQFF. The CDR3 nucleotides read TGTGCCAGCAGCGGGGACAGCTTGTACAATGAGCAGTTCTTC.